This TCR beta chain was found in a study of breast tumors, draining lymph nodes, adjacent tissues. There are many counts of this clonotype. The lymph nodes were axillary draining lymph nodes from breast cancer patients. MiXCR, applied by TCRdb to the multiplex PCR reads, yields one record per CDR3 protein. The data show approximately 170,000 distinct CDR3 sequences, with approximately 33% seen just once and 3.5% to 4.5% held by the top ten. Trimming cost V 3 bases and J 0 bases, with 13 bases left between them. The CDR3 totals 16 residues. Germline CDR1 is SGHAT and CDR2 is FQNNGV. Sequenced: axillary lymph node tissue. This clonotype was obtained from a female donor with breast cancer. Some clones in this sample may be carry-over from other donors' samples. This chain uses TRBV11-2 with TRBJ2-3; perhaps TRBD2 as D (5 bases). The CDR3 is CASSFGLDPSTDTQYF. The DNA for the CDR3 is TGTGCCAGCAGCTTTGGACTGGACCCTAGCACAGATACGCAGTATTTT.